The 8 T cell receptor beta chains presented below share a single source sample, sequenced in a study of T cell responses to AZD1222 COVID-19 vaccine. Here immunoSEQ multiplex PCR was the method, and the copy in TCRdb shows in-frame clones only, minus some. The table shows approximately 130,000 clones, with over 90% occurring only once. The sequences come from peripheral blood, collected on day 0 of AZD1222 vaccination. The receptor set was obtained from an adult in good health.

CDR3 nucleotide sequence: TGTGCCAGCAGCCGAGGACAGGGTAATGAAAAACTGTTTTTT. It encodes CASSRGQGNEKLFF. The rearrangement links TRBV11-2 to TRBJ1-4; 8 nucleotides agree with TRBD1. V gave up 5 bases and J gave up 4 bases; unmatched junction bases: 3. Germline V gives CDR1 SGHAT, CDR2 FQNNGV. The CDR3 is 14 residues long. The entire variable domain, with the rest obtained from reference TRBV11-2 and TRBJ1-4, is as follows: EAGVAQSPRYKIIEKRQSVAFWCNPISGHATLYWYQQILGQGPKLLIQFQNNGVVDDSQLPKDRFSAERLKGVDSTLKIQPAKLEDSAVYLCASSRGQGNEKLFFGSGTQLSVL.

This chain connects TRBV10-3 to TRBJ1-6; 12 nucleotides match TRBD1. J was trimmed by 17 bases and V by 3 bases; bases with no gene match: 11. The CDR3 sequence is 15 residues long. The germline gives CDR1 ENHRY, CDR2 SYGVKD. CDR3 in DNA: TGTGCCATCAGTGATCCTGGGACAGGGGGCTCCTATTTCCACTTT. This sequence encodes CAISDPGTGGSYFHF.

The J gene is TRBJ2-2, the V gene TRBV10-1, with D tentatively TRBD1 (5 bases). The CDR3 loop spans 14 amino acids. Looked up from germline, CDR1 is WNHNN and CDR2 is SYGVQD (reference sequence). Trimming removed 2 bases from V and 4 bases from J, with 8 bases in between. The CDR3 DNA reads as TGCGCCAGCAGTGAGACAGGTTCCACCGGGGAGCTGTTTTTT. It codes for CASSETGSTGELFF.

The V call is TRBV7-8, the J call TRBJ1-1; D remains ambiguous. The V and J ends lost 1 base and 0 bases respectively, with 15 bases between them. Looked up from germline, CDR1 is SGHVS and CDR2 is FQNEAQ. This CDR3 contains 17 residues. The CDR3 protein is CASSLGLRHNMNTEAFF. Written as DNA, the CDR3 is TGTGCCAGCAGCTTAGGGTTACGGCATAACATGAACACTGAAGCTTTCTTT.

The V gene is TRBV6-5, the J gene TRBJ1-1; D remains ambiguous. The V gene lost 1 base and the J gene lost 0 bases, with 9 bases spanning the gap. Germline CDR1 reads MNHEY; CDR2 reads SVGAGI. There are 15 residues in the CDR3. The CDR3, as DNA: TGTGCCAGCAGTTACTTCGCGACGGTGAACACTGAAGCTTTCTTT. Protein sequence: CASSYFATVNTEAFF.

The chain links TRBV18 to TRBJ1-1; D remains unclear. V was shortened by 2 bases and J by 4 bases, with 5 bases between the two germline ends. CDR3 size: 12 residues. Germline loops: CDR1 KGHSH, CDR2 LQKENI. CDR3 in DNA: TGTGCCAGCTCACCAAGTTCCACTGAAGCTTTCTTT. This translates into CASSPSSTEAFF.

CDR3: CAIRSGGVAYNEQFF. The CDR3 nucleotides are TGTGCCATCAGGAGCGGGGGGGTGGCCTACAATGAGCAGTTCTTC. The chain couples TRBV10-3 to TRBJ2-1, with TRBD2 identical over 10 bases. The CDR3 sequence is 15 residues long. From germline, CDR1 is ENHRY and CDR2 SYGVKD. After removal of 6 bases from V and 2 bases from J, the junction contained 4 bases not matched to a gene.

The CDR3: CASSIDTGTTYNEQFF. CDR3 nucleotides: TGTGCCAGTAGTATCGATACAGGGACTACCTACAATGAGCAGTTCTTC. V is TRBV19 and J is TRBJ2-1; tentatively, D is TRBD2 (7 bases). The CDR3 contains 16 residues. CDR1 is LNHDA and CDR2 is SQIVND in the germline V gene (reference sequence). V was shortened by 3 bases and J by 2 bases, with 14 bases between the two germline ends.